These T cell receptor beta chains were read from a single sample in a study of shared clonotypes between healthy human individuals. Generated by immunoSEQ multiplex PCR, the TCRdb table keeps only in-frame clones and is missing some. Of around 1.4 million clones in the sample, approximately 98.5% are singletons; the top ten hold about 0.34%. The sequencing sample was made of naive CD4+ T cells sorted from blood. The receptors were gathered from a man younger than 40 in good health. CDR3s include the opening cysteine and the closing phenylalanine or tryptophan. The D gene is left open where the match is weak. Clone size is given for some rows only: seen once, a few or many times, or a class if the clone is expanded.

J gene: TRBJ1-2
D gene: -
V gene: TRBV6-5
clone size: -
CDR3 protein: CASRRPWGDYGYTF
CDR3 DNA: TGTGCCAGCAGGCGTCCGTGGGGGGACTATGGCTACACCTTC

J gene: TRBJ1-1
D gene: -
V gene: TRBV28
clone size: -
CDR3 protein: CASSLASQREAFF
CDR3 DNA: TGTGCCAGCAGTTTAGCTTCACAGCGAGAAGCTTTCTTT

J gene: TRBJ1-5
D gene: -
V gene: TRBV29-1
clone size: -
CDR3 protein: CSAEGGDGKHF
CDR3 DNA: TGCAGCGCCGAAGGGGGGGACGGGAAGCATTTT

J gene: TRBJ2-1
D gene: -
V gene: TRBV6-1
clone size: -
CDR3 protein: CASSELQGTEQFF
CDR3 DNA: TGTGCCAGCAGTGAGCTTCAGGGGACTGAGCAGTTCTTC

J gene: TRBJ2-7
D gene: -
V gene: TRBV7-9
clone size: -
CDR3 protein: CASTSIGGAYEQYF
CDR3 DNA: TGTGCCAGCACCTCCATCGGAGGGGCCTACGAGCAGTACTTC

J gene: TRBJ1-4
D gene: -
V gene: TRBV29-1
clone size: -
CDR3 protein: CSVLLPGHLNEKLFF
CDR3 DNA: TGCAGCGTTCTACTCCCGGGACATCTTAATGAAAAACTGTTTTTT

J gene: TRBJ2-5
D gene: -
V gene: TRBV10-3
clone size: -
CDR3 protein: CAIRSDHQETQYF
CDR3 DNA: TGTGCCATCAGATCTGATCACCAAGAGACCCAGTACTTC

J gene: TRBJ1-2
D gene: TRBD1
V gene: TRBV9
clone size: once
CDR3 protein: CASSVGDSRLGGYTF
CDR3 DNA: TGTGCCAGCAGCGTAGGGGACAGTAGGCTGGGTGGCTACACCTTC

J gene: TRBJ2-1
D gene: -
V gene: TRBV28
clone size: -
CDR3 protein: CASNSVAAYNEQFF
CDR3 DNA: TGTGCCAGTAACTCGGTAGCGGCCTACAATGAGCAGTTCTTC

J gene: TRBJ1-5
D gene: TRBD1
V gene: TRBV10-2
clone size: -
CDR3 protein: CASRDRGRDNQPQHF
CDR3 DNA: TGCGCCAGCAGGGACAGGGGGCGGGACAATCAGCCCCAGCATTTT

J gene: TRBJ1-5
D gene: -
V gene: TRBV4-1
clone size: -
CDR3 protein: CASSQSGSHSNQPQHF
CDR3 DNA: TGCGCCAGCAGCCAGTCTGGGTCCCATAGCAATCAGCCCCAGCATTTT

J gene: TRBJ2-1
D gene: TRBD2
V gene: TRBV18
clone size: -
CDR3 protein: CASSLALAGVYNEQFF
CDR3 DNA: TGTGCCAGCTCACTAGCACTAGCGGGAGTTTACAATGAGCAGTTCTTC

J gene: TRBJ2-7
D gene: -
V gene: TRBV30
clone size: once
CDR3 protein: CAWRGVYGAAYEQYF
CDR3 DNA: TGTGCCTGGAGGGGAGTTTATGGGGCAGCCTACGAGCAGTACTTC

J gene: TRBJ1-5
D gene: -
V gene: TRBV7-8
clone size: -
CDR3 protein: CASSLGTVNQPQHF
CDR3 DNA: TGTGCCAGCAGCTTAGGCACGGTTAATCAGCCCCAGCATTTT

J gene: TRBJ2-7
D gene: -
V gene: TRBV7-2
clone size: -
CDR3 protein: CASSPPPGASYEQYF
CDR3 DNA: TGTGCCAGCAGCCCCCCTCCCGGGGCCTCCTACGAGCAGTACTTC

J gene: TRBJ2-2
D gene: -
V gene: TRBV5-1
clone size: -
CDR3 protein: CASSLAGSAGNTGELFF
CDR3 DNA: TGCGCCAGCAGCTTGGCCGGATCGGCGGGGAACACCGGGGAGCTGTTTTTT

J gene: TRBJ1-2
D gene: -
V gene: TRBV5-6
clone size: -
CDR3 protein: CASSISGFGYTF
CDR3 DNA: TGTGCCAGCAGCATCTCGGGATTTGGCTACACCTTC

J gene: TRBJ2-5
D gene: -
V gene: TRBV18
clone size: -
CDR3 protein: CASSAIGQYQETQYF
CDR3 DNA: TGTGCCAGCTCAGCTATAGGACAGTACCAAGAGACCCAGTACTTC

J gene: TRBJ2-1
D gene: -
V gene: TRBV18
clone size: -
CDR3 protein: CASSPLGVAYNEQFF
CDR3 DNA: TGTGCCAGCTCACCACTTGGGGTGGCCTACAATGAGCAGTTCTTC

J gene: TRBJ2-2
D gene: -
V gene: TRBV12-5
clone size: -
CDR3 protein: CASGSLTGELFF
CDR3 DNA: TGTGCTAGTGGGTCACTCACCGGGGAGCTGTTTTTT

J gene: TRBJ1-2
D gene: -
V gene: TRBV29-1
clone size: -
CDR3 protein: CSVSGRLAGRGYTF
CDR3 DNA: TGCAGCGTCTCCGGGAGGCTGGCGGGTCGGGGCTACACCTTC

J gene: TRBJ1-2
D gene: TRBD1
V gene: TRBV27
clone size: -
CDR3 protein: CASSMTGANYGYTF
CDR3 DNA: TGTGCCAGCAGTATGACAGGGGCAAACTATGGCTACACCTTC

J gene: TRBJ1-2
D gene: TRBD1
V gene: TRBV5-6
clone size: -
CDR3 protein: CASRDRVFFNYGYTF
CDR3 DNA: TGTGCCAGCCGGGACAGGGTTTTTTTTAACTATGGCTACACCTTC

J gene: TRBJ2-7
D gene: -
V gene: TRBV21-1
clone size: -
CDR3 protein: CASMLGFHEQYF
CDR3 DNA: TGTGCCAGCATGCTGGGGTTCCACGAGCAGTACTTC

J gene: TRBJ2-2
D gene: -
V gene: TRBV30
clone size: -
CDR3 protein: CAWSRSGELFF
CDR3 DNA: TGTGCCTGGAGCCGTTCCGGGGAGCTGTTTTTT

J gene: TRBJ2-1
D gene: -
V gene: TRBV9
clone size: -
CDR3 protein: CASSASGGGAYNEQFF
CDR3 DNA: TGTGCCAGCAGCGCCTCAGGGGGAGGCGCCTACAATGAGCAGTTCTTC

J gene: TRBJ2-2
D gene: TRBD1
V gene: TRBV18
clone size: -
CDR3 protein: CASSHRDRGLTGELFF
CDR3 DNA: TGTGCCAGCTCACACCGGGACAGGGGGCTGACCGGGGAGCTGTTTTTT

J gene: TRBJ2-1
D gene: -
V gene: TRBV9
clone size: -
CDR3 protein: CASSRRDWGYNEQFF
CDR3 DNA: TGTGCCAGCAGTAGAAGGGACTGGGGCTACAATGAGCAGTTCTTC

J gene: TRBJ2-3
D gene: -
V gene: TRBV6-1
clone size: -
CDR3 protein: CASSDLFGRTDTQYF
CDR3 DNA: TGTGCCAGCAGTGATCTTTTCGGGAGAACAGATACGCAGTATTTT

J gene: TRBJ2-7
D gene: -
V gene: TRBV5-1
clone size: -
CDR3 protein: CASSLYAGVIEQYF
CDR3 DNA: TGCGCCAGCAGCTTGTATGCAGGGGTAATCGAGCAGTACTTC

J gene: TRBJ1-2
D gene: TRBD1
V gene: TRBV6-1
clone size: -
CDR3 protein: CASSERGRGLQGYTF
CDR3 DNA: TGTGCCAGCAGTGAAAGGGGCAGGGGGCTACAAGGCTACACCTTC

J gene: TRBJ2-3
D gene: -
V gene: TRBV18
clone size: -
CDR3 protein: CASSPGLADTQYF
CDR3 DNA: TGTGCCAGCTCACCAGGCCTGGCAGATACGCAGTATTTT

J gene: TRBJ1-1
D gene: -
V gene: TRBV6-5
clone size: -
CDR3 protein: CASSYKVNTEAFF
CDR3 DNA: TGTGCCAGCAGTTACAAGGTGAACACTGAAGCTTTCTTT

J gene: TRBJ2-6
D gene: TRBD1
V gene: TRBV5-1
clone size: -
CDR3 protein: CASSQTPQGAIGSGANVLTF
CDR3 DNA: TGCGCCAGCAGCCAAACCCCACAGGGGGCGATAGGCTCTGGGGCCAACGTCCTGACTTTC

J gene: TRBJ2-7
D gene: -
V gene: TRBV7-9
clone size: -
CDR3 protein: CASSVRGEQYF
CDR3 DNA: TGTGCCAGCAGCGTAAGGGGCGAGCAGTACTTC

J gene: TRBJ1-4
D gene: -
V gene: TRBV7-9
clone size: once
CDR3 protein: CASSWGTAERLFF
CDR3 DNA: TGTGCCAGCAGTTGGGGGACCGCGGAGCGCCTGTTTTTT

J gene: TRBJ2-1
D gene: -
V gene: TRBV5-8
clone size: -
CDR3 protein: CASSLLAIVSYNEQFF
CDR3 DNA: TGTGCCAGCAGCTTACTAGCAATTGTCTCCTACAATGAGCAGTTCTTC